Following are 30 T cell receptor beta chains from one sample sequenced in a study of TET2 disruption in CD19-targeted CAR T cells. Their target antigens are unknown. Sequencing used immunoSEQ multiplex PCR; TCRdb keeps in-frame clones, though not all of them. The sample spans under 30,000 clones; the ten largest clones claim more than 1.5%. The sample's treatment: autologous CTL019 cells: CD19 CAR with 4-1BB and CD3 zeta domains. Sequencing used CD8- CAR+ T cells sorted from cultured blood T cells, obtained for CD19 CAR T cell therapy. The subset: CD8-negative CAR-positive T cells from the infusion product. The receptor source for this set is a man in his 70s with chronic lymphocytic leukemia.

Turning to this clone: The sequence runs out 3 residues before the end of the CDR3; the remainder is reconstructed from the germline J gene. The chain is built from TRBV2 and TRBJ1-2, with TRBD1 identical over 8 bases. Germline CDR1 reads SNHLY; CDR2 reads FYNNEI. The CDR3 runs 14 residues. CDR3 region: CASSEAGRGHGYTF. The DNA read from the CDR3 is TGTGCCAGCAGTGAAGCCGGCAGGGGGCACGGC.

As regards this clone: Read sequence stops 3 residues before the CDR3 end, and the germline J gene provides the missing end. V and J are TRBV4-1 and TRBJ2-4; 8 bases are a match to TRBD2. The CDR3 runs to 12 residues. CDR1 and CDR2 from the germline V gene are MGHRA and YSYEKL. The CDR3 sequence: CASSRAGETQYF. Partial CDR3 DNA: TGCGCCAGCAGCCGAGCGGGAGAGACT.

The part of the CDR3 DNA that was read is TGCAGCGCCATACGACCCGGGACAGGGATGAATGAG. Its translation is CSAIRPGTGMNE. The entire CDR3 protein is CSAIRPGTGMNEQFF. The V gene is TRBV29-1, the J gene TRBJ2-1; TRBD1 aligns across 9 bases. Coverage ceases 3 residues before the CDR3 finishes, and the germline J gene fills in the end. J gave up 7 bases and V 7 bases, and 14 bases lay outside the gene matches. The length of the CDR3 is 15 residues. Germline V gives CDR1 SQVTM, CDR2 ANQGSEA.

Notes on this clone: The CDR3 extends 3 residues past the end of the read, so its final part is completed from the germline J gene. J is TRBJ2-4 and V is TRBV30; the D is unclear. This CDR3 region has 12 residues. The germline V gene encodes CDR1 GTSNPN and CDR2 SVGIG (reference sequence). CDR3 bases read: TGTGCCTGGAGTGTACGAAGCTATGGT. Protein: CAWSVRSYG. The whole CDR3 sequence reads CAWSVRSYGQYF.

The CDR3 region is CSASRPAVMKETQYF. CDR3 bases read: TGCAGTGCTAGCCGTCCCGCGGTGATGAAAGAGACC. The V and J genes are TRBV20-1 and TRBJ2-5, with D unclear. The CDR3 is cut off 3 residues early in the read; its end comes from the germline J gene. Between the trimmed V and J ends, which lost 3 bases and 3 bases, there was a span of 17 bases. Per germline, CDR1 DFQATT and CDR2 SNEGSKA (reference sequence). The CDR3 sequence is 15 residues long.

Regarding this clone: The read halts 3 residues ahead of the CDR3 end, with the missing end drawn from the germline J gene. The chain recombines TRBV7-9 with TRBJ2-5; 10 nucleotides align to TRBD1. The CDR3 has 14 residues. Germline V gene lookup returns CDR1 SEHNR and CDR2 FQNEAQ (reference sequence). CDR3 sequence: CASSLMGTGDTQYF. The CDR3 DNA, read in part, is TGTGCCAGCAGCTTAATGGGGACAGGGGATACC.

CDR3 protein: CASSQYSTGITDTYTF. The sequenced CDR3 bases are TGTGCCAGTAGCCAATACTCGACAGGGATAACAGATACC. The chain links TRBV19 to TRBJ1-2; the match to TRBD1 covers 7 bases. The CDR3 extends 3 residues past the end of the read, so its final part is completed from the germline J gene. The germline CDR1 and CDR2 sequences are LNHDA and SQIVND (reference sequence). This CDR3 spans 16 amino acids.

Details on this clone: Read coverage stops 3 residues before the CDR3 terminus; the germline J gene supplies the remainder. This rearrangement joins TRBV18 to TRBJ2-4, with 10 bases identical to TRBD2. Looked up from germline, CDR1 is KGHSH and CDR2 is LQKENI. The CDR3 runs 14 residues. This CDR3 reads CASSQTSGVETQYF. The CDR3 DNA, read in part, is TGTGCCAGCTCTCAAACTAGCGGGGTAGAGACT.

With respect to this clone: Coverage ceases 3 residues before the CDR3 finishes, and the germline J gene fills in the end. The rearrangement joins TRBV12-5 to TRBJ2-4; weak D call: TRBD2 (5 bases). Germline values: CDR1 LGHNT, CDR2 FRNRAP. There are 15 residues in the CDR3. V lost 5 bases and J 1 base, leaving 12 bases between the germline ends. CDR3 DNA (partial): TGTGCTAGTGGTCTGCTCGGGGAGGCCAAAAACATT. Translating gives CASGLLGEAKNI. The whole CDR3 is CASGLLGEAKNIQYF.

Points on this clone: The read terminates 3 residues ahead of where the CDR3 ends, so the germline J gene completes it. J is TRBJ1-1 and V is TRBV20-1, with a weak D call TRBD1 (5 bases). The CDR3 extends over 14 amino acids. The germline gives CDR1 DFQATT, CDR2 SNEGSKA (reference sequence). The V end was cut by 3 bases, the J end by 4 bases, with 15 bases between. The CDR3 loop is CSASRAGLSTEAFF. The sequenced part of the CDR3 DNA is TGCAGTGCTAGCAGGGCGGGGTTGAGCACTGAA.

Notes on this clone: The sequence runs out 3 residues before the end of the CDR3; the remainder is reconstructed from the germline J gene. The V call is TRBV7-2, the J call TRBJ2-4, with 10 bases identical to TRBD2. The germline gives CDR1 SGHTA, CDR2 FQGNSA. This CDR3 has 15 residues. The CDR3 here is CASSSRTSGRETQYF. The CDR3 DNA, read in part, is TGTGCCAGCAGCTCGAGGACTAGCGGCCGGGAGACT.

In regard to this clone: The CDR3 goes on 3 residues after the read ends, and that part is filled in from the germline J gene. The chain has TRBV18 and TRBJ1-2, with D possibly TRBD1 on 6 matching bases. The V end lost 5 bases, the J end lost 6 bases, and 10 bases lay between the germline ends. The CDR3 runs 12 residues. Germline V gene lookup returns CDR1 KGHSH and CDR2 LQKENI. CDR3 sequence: CASSSWTDGYTF. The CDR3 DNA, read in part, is TGTGCCAGCTCATCCTGGACAGATGGC.

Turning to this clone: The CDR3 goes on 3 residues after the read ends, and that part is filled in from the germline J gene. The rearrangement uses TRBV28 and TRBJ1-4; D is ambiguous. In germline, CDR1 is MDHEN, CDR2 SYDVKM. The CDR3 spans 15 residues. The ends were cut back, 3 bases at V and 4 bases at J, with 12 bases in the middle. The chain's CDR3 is CASSLAGSYNEKLFF. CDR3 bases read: TGTGCCAGCAGTTTGGCGGGTTCTTATAATGAAAAA.

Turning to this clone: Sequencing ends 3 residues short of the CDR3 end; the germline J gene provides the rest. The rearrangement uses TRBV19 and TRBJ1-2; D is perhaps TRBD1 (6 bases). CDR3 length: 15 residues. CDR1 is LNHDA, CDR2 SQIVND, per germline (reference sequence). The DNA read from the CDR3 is TGTGCCAGTAGTACGGACCAGGGGAGCACAGATACC. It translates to CASSTDQGSTDT. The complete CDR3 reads CASSTDQGSTDTYTF.

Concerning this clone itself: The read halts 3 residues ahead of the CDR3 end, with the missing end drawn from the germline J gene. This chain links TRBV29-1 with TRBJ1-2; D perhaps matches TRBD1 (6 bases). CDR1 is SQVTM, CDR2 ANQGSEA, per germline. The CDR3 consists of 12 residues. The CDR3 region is CSARGGAATYTF. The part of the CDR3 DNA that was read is TGCAGCGCCAGAGGGGGGGCGGCGACC.

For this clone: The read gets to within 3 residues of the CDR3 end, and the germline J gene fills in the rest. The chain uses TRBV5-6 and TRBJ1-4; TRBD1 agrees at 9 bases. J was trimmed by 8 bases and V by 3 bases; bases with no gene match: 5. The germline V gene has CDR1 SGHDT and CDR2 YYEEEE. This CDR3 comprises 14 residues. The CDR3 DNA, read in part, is TGTGCCAGCAGCTCCGGACAGGGGTGGGAAAAA. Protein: CASSSGQGWEK. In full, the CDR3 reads CASSSGQGWEKLFF.

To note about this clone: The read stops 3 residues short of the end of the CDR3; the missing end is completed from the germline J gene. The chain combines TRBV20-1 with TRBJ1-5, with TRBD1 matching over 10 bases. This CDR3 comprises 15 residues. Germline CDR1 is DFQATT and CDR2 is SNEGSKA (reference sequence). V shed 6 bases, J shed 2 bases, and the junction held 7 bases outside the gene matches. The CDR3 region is CSAVGQGMGNQPQHF. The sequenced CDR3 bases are TGCAGTGCGGTGGGACAGGGGATGGGCAATCAGCCC.

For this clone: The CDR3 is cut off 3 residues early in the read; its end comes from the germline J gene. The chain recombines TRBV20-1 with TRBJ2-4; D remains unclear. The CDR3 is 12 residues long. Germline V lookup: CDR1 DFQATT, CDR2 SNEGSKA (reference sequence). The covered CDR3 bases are TGCAGTGCTAGTTCCCCTAGTCAGCCT. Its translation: CSASSPSQP. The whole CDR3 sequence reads CSASSPSQPQYF.

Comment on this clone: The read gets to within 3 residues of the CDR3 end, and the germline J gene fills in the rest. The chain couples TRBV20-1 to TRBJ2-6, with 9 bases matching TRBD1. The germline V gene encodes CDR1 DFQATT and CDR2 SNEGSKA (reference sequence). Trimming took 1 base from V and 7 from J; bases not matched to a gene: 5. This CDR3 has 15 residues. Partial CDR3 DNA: TGCAGTGCTAGAGCCCGGGACAGGGAAGCCAACGTC. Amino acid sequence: CSARARDREANV. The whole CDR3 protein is CSARARDREANVLTF.

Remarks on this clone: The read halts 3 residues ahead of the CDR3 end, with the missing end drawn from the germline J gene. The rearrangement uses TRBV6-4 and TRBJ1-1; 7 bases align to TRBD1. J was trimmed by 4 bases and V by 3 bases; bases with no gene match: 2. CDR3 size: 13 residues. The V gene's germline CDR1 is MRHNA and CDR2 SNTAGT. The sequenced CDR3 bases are TGTGCCAGCAGTGAGACAGGGTTCACTGAA. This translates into CASSETGFTE. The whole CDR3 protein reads CASSETGFTEAFF.

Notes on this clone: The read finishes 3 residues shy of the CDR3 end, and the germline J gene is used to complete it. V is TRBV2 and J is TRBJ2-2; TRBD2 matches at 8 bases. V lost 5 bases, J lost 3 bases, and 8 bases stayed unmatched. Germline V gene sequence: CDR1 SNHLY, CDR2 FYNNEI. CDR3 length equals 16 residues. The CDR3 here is CASSLGTSEYTGELFF. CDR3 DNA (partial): TGTGCCAGCAGTCTCGGGACTAGTGAGTACACCGGGGAG.

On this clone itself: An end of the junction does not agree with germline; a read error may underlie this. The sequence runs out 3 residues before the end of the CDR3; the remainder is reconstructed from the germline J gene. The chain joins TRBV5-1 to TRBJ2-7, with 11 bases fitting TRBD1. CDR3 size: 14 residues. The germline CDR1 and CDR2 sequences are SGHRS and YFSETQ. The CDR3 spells CASRLGQGEYEQYF. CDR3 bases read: TGCGCCAGCAGGTTGGGACAGGGGGAGTACGAG.

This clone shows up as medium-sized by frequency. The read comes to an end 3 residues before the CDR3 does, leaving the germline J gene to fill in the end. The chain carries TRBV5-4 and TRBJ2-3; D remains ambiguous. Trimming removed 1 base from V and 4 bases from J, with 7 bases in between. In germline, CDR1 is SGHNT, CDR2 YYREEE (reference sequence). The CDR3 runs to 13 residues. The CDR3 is CASSLMASDTQYF. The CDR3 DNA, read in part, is TGTGCCAGCAGCTTGATGGCCTCAGATACG.

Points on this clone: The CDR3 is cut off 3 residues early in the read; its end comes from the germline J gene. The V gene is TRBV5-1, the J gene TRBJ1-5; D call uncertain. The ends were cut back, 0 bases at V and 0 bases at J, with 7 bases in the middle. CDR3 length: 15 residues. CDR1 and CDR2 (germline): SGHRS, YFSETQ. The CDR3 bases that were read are TGCGCCAGCAGCTTGGATCCGGTTAGCAATCAGCCC. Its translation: CASSLDPVSNQP. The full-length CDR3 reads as CASSLDPVSNQPQHF.

The CDR3 loop reads CASSDETVAKNIAFF. CDR3 DNA (partial): TGCGCCAGCAGTGATGAGACAGTAGCCAAAAACATT. This chain joins TRBV10-2 and TRBJ1-1; D perhaps matches TRBD1 (5 bases). With the read ending 3 residues before the CDR3 end, the germline J gene is used to fill in that end. In germline, CDR1 is WSHSY, CDR2 SAAADI. This CDR3 spans 15 amino acids.

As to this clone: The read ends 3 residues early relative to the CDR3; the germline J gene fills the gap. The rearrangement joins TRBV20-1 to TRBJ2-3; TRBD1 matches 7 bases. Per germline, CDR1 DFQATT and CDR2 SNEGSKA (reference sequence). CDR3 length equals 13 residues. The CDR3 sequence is CSAEGTAKETQYF. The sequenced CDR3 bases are TGCAGTGCCGAAGGGACAGCAAAAGAGACG.

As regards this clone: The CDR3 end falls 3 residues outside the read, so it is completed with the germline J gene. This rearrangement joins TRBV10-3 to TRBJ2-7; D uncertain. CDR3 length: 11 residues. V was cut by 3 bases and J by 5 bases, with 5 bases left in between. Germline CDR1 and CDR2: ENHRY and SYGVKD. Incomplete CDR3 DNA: TGTGCCATCAGTGACTTCGACGAG. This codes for CAISDFDE. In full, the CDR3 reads CAISDFDEQYF.

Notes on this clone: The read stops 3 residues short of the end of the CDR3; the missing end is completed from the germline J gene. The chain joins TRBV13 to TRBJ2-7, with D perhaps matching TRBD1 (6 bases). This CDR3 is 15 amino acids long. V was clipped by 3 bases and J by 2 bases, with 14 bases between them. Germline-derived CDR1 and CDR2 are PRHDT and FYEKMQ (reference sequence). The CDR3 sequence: CASSFRDRQPYEQYF. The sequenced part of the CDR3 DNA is TGTGCCAGCAGCTTCCGAGACAGGCAACCCTACGAG. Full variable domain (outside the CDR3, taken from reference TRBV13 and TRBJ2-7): AAGVIQSPRHLIKEKRETATLKCYPIPRHDTVYWYQQGPGQDPQFLISFYEKMQSDKGSIPDRFSAQQFSDYHSELNMSSLELGDSALYFCASSFRDRQPYEQYFGPGTRLTVT.

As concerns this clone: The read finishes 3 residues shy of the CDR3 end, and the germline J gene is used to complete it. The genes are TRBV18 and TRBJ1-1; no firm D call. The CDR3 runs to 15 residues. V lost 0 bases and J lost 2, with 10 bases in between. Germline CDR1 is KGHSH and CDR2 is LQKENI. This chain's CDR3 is CASSPPIGFNTEAFF. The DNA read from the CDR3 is TGTGCCAGCTCACCACCCATAGGGTTCAACACTGAA.

The CDR3 loop reads CASSPSSGTVSYEQYF. The CDR3 DNA, read in part, is TGCGCCAGCAGCCCGAGCTCCGGGACAGTCTCCTACGAG. The rearrangement uses TRBV5-1 and TRBJ2-7; 7 bases align to TRBD1. The read comes to an end 3 residues before the CDR3 does, leaving the germline J gene to fill in the end. Germline assignment: CDR1 SGHRS and CDR2 YFSETQ. With 4 bases clipped from V and 0 bases from J, the junction kept 10 bases outside the gene matches. This CDR3 comprises 16 residues. Full variable domain (missing parts from reference TRBV5-1 and TRBJ2-7): KAGVTQTPRYLIKTRGQQVTLSCSPISGHRSVSWYQQTPGQGLQFLFEYFSETQRNKGNFPGRFSGRQFSNSRSEMNVSTLELGDSALYLCASSPSSGTVSYEQYFGPGTRLTVT.